This T cell receptor (beta chain) was profiled in a study of technical replicates of blood from several donors. Clones were read by immunoSEQ multiplex PCR, and TCRdb kept only the in-frame ones, dropping some. This sample carries tens of thousands of clones, about 96% of them seen once, and the ten largest clones take about 0.31%. Trimming removed 6 bases at V and 5 bases at J, with 22 bases between. The CDR3 has 16 amino acids. In germline, CDR1 is MNHEY, CDR2 SMNVEV (reference sequence). This sequence was found in a human donor in good health. The chain carries TRBV27 and TRBJ1-2; tentative D call: TRBD1 (6 bases). The sample was T cells isolated from PBMCs. The CDR3 sequence: CASRRLGKDRDYGYTF. Here the CDR3 DNA reads TGTGCCAGCAGACGGCTGGGAAAGGACAGAGATTATGGCTACACCTTC.